These 16 T cell receptor beta chains were all obtained from the same sample, sequenced in a study of OX40 agonist ivuxolimab in advanced cancers. Using immunoSEQ multiplex PCR, the repertoire was profiled, and TCRdb retains in-frame clones only, with some absent. This sample has 66,000 or so clones, with approximately 77% found just once. Material: CD4+ or CD8+ T cells sorted from blood, obtained in a trial of the OX40 agonist ivuxolimab. Receptors were obtained from an adult with an advanced solid tumor such as melanoma, head and neck, liver or kidney cancer.

This clone occurred once. V and J are TRBV27 and TRBJ2-2, with D unresolved. The length of the CDR3 is 15 residues. The ends were cut back, 8 bases at V and 5 bases at J, with 18 bases in the middle. CDR1 and CDR2 (germline): MNHEY, SMNVEV (reference sequence). The CDR3 region has the DNA TGTGCCAGCTGCCCTGGTAATACTCCAACCGGGGAGCTGTTTTTT. Encoded protein: CASCPGNTPTGELFF.

The gene calls are TRBV20-1 and TRBJ2-1; 7 positions match TRBD2. The CDR3 has 11 residues. Germline V gene lookup returns CDR1 DFQATT and CDR2 SNEGSKA (reference sequence). V gave up 6 bases and J gave up 4 bases; unmatched junction bases: 0. CDR3 sequence (DNA): TGCAGTGCGCGGGAGTACAATGAGCAGTTCTTC. This gives the protein CSAREYNEQFF.

V usage is TRBV7-2 and J usage is TRBJ2-1; 9 bases are a match to TRBD2. The germline V gene has CDR1 SGHTA and CDR2 FQGNSA. This CDR3 has 16 residues. V shed 5 bases and J 6 bases; nucleotides not matched to a gene: 11. In DNA, the CDR3 is TGTGCCAGCAGCCAAGCCGGCGGGAGGGCCATCAATGAGCAGTTCTTC. This translates into CASSQAGGRAINEQFF.

V gene TRBV7-2 combines with J gene TRBJ2-1; TRBD2 agrees at 7 bases. The CDR3 runs to 16 residues. The germline V gene has CDR1 SGHTA and CDR2 FQGNSA. V shed 0 bases and J 4 bases; nucleotides not matched to a gene: 6. The CDR3 protein is CASSLASSGAYNEQFF. The CDR3 region has the DNA TGTGCCAGCAGCTTAGCTTCTAGCGGAGCTTACAATGAGCAGTTCTTC.

The chain employs TRBV5-1 and TRBJ2-5; D is tentatively TRBD1 or TRBD2 (7 bases each). CDR3 length: 15 residues. Per the germline V gene, CDR1 is SGHRS and CDR2 is YFSETQ. Trimming removed 4 bases from V and 5 bases from J, with 18 bases in between. Here the CDR3 reads CASSPQGGPRETQYF. The CDR3 DNA is TGCGCCAGCAGCCCCCAGGGGGGGCCCAGGGAGACCCAGTACTTC.

The J gene is TRBJ2-3, the V gene TRBV12-5; D unclear. Trimming stripped 1 base from V and 2 bases from J, with 10 bases between. CDR3 length: 15 amino acids. Germline CDR1 reads LGHNT; CDR2 reads FRNRAP. CDR3 in amino acids: CASGLGGLDTDTQYF. In DNA form, the CDR3 reads TGTGCTAGTGGTTTGGGGGGATTAGACACAGATACGCAGTATTTT. Complete variable domain (other parts from reference TRBV12-5 and TRBJ2-3): DARVTQTPRHKVTEMGQEVTMRCQPILGHNTVFWYRQTMMQGLELLAYFRNRAPLDDSGMPKDRFSAEMPDATLATLKIQPSEPRDSAVYFCASGLGGLDTDTQYFGPGTRLTVL.

With respect to this clone: At one end, the junction sequence differs from germline, possibly due to a read error. This chain joins TRBV7-2 and TRBJ1-5; D may be TRBD1 (5 bases). The CDR3 has 13 residues. Germline CDR1 reads SGHTA; CDR2 reads FQGNSA. This chain's CDR3 is CASRARADQPQHF. Here the CDR3 DNA reads TGTGCTAGCAGGGCCAGGGCGGATCAGCCCCAGCATTTT.

The chain uses TRBV7-6 and TRBJ2-5; TRBD1 might be the D (6 bases). Trimming removed 5 bases at V and 5 bases at J, with 15 bases between. CDR3 length equals 14 residues. CDR1 and CDR2 from the germline V gene are SGHVS and FNYEAQ. This CDR3 is CASSPFSRGETQYF. The CDR3 DNA reads TGTGCCAGCAGCCCATTTAGTAGGGGGGAGACCCAGTACTTC.

The V call is TRBV18, the J call TRBJ2-3; 13 bases fit TRBD2. The V and J ends lost 3 bases and 1 base, in that order; junction bases with no gene match: 13. The CDR3 consists of 20 residues. The germline V gene encodes CDR1 KGHSH and CDR2 LQKENI. The CDR3 coding sequence is TGTGCCAGCTCACCCGGACTAGCGGGAGTACTATCGATAGGCACAGATACGCAGTATTTT. Translated: CASSPGLAGVLSIGTDTQYF.

The rearrangement joins TRBV11-1 to TRBJ2-7; D could derive from TRBD1 or TRBD2 (6 bases each). The CDR3 spans 17 residues. Trimming removed 6 bases from V and 4 bases from J, with 25 bases in between. CDR1 and CDR2 (germline): SGHAT, FQDESV (reference sequence). The CDR3 nucleotides read TGTGCCAGCAGTTTCGAGGGGGGCTTATCCTCTAAATACGAGCAGTACTTC. Its protein product is CASSFEGGLSSKYEQYF. The variable domain in full, with the rest retrieved from reference TRBV11-1 and TRBJ2-7, is EAEVAQSPRYKITEKSQAVAFWCDPISGHATLYWYRQILGQGPELLVQFQDESVVDDSQLPKDRFSAERLKGVDSTLKIQPAELGDSAMYLCASSFEGGLSSKYEQYFGPGTRLTVT.

The chain is built from TRBV28 and TRBJ2-7; 8 bases align to TRBD2. The germline V gene encodes CDR1 MDHEN and CDR2 SYDVKM. The CDR3 extends over 14 amino acids. The ends lost 5 bases at V and 1 base at J; junction bases unmatched: 4. CDR3 bases: TGTGCCAGCAGTCCAAAGCGGGAGTCCTACGAGCAGTACTTC. Protein: CASSPKRESYEQYF.

Concerning this clone itself: This could be a read error, since a much larger clone is one nucleotide away. The sample has other DNA sequences that encode this CDR3 too. The rearrangement uses TRBV28 and TRBJ2-7; D possibly uses TRBD1 or TRBD2 (5 bases each). V shed 2 bases and J shed 3 bases, with 11 bases lying between them. CDR1 MDHEN and CDR2 SYDVKM come from the germline V gene. The CDR3 runs 14 residues. In DNA, the CDR3 is TGTGCCAGCAGTTTACGAGGGGTTCACTACGAGCAGTACTTC. Translation: CASSLRGVHYEQYF.

The V gene is TRBV6-6, the J gene TRBJ2-7, with 13 bases lining up with TRBD2. The CDR3 covers 16 residues. Germline CDR1 and CDR2: MNHNY and SVGAGI (reference sequence). With 4 bases clipped from V and 2 bases from J, the junction kept 5 bases outside the gene matches. This CDR3 is CASSSGLAGDTYEQYF. The CDR3 DNA reads TGTGCCAGCAGTTCCGGACTAGCGGGGGATACCTACGAGCAGTACTTC.

The CDR3 is CASSYVGRLLGEQYF. The CDR3 bases are TGTGCCAGCAGTTACGTCGGGAGACTCTTGGGGGAGCAGTACTTC. The V gene is TRBV6-6, the J gene TRBJ2-7, with D perhaps TRBD2 (6 bases). V gave up 2 bases and J gave up 7 bases, with 18 bases separating them. The CDR3 extends over 15 amino acids. Germline lookup yields CDR1 MNHNY and CDR2 SVGAGI (reference sequence).

The chain employs TRBV19 and TRBJ1-2; 7 nucleotides match TRBD1. The CDR3 covers 15 residues. V shed 6 bases, J shed 9 bases, and the junction held 16 bases outside the gene matches. Looked up from germline, CDR1 is LNHDA and CDR2 is SQIVND (reference sequence). The CDR3 loop reads CASSETPKGGRSYTF. CDR3 nucleotides: TGTGCCAGTAGCGAAACTCCGAAAGGGGGCAGGAGCTACACCTTC. Complete variable domain (other parts from reference TRBV19 and TRBJ1-2): DGGITQSPKYLFRKEGQNVTLSCEQNLNHDAMYWYRQDPGQGLRLIYYSQIVNDFQKGDIAEGYSVSREKKESFPLTVTSAQKNPTAFYLCASSETPKGGRSYTFGSGTRLTVV.

J is TRBJ2-5 and V is TRBV5-1; D remains unclear. The CDR3 sequence is 14 residues long. From germline, CDR1 is SGHRS and CDR2 YFSETQ. V was pared by 0 bases and J by 5 bases, with 11 bases between. The CDR3, as DNA: TGCGCCAGCAGCTTGGTGGCGAGTCCCGAGACCCAGTACTTC. Encoded protein: CASSLVASPETQYF. Combining the CDR3 with reference TRBV5-1 and TRBJ2-5 gives the whole variable domain KAGVTQTPRYLIKTRGQQVTLSCSPISGHRSVSWYQQTPGQGLQFLFEYFSETQRNKGNFPGRFSGRQFSNSRSEMNVSTLELGDSALYLCASSLVASPETQYFGPGTRLLVL.